This T cell receptor (beta chain) was obtained from a study of cytomegalovirus exposure and HLA in healthy donors. General study points: In a later analysis, CMV-associated beta chains were mostly HLA-associated, it appeared. It has been reported that TCR beta sequences accurately predicted the HLA-A and HLA-B alleles of most subjects. Later, TCR association rates were found to vary by HLA locus, highest for DRB1 and lowest for HLA-C.

The CDR3 has 15 amino acids. Germline-derived CDR1 and CDR2 are MNHEY and SVGAGI. V shed 6 bases and J shed 2 bases, with 16 bases lying between them. The PCR used 60 Vbeta and 13 Jbeta primers. Profiling relied on immunoSEQ multiplex PCR, and the TCRdb table lists in-frame clones only, not all of them. In total, the table holds 150,000 to 200,000 clones. A word on this clone: What it binds is not known.

This TCR was recovered from a woman aged 55-70 years in good health and CMV-seronegative. This chain joins TRBV6-5 and TRBJ1-1; D might be TRBD1 (5 bases). The sequencing sample was made of PBMCs. CDR3 residues: CASSSQPTVNTEAFF. The CDR3 nucleotides are TGTGCCAGCAGCTCCCAACCGACAGTAAACACTGAAGCTTTCTTT.